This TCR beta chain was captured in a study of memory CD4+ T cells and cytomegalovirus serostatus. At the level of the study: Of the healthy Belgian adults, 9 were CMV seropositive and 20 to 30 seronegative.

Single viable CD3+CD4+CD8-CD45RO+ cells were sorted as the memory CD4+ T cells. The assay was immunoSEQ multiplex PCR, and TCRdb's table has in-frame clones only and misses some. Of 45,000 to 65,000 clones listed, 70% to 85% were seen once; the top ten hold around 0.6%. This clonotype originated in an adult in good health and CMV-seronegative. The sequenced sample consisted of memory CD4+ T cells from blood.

The CDR3 loop reads CASSQDRQGKTQYF. CDR3 sequence (DNA): TGCGCCAGCAGCCAAGATCGTCAGGGGAAGACCCAGTACTTC. The chain recombines TRBV4-3 with TRBJ2-5, with D perhaps TRBD1 (6 bases). CDR1 LGHNA and CDR2 YSLEER come from the germline V gene. CDR3 length: 14 residues. V was pared by 0 bases and J by 6 bases, with 11 bases between.